This T cell receptor (beta chain) is from a study of blood T cell repertoires in COVID-19. Turning to the study itself: COVID-19 samples from acute and convalescent phases originated in the United States, Italy and Spain.

In the source study's methods: Using reference gene primer amplification, nucleated cell counts were estimated. Here immunoSEQ multiplex PCR was the method, and the copy in TCRdb shows in-frame clones only, minus some. V and J calls and clone size follow that table, whereas D and trimming were derived from the DNA. In the table there are 250,000 or so clones, about 88% of which are singletons. The specimen was peripheral blood. This TCR was sampled from a woman aged 55-75 years with acute or convalescent COVID-19.

DNA of the CDR3: TGTGCCTGGACCCGAGGGGGGAACACTGAAGCTTTCTTT. Amino acid sequence: CAWTRGGNTEAFF. J is TRBJ1-1 and V is TRBV30, with D possibly TRBD1 on 6 matching bases. Trimming left V 4 bases short and J 1 base short, with 10 bases between. The CDR3 sequence is 13 residues long. Germline V gene lookup returns CDR1 GTSNPN and CDR2 SVGIG (reference sequence). The entire variable domain, with the rest obtained from reference TRBV30 and TRBJ1-1, is as follows: SQTIHQWPATLVQPVGSPLSLECTVEGTSNPNLYWYRQAAGRGLQLLFYSVGIGQISSEVPQNLSASRPQDRQFILSSKKLLLSDSGFYLCAWTRGGNTEAFFGQGTRLTVV.